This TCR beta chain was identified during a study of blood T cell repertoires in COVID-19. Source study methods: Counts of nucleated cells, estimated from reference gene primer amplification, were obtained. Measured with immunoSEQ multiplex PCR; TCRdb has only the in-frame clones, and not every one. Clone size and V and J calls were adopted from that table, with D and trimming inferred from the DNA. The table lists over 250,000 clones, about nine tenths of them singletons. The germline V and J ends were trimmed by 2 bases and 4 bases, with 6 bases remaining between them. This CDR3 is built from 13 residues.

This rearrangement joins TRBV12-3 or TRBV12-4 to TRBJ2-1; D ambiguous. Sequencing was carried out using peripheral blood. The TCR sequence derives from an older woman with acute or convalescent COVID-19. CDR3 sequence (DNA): TGTGCCAGCAGTTTACAGTCTTACAATGAGCAGTTCTTC. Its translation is CASSLQSYNEQFF.